This T cell receptor beta chain derives from a study of vaccination effects on CD4 cells after COVID-19. Regarding the study as a whole: The study enrolled few convalescent patients and sampled no early post-infection timepoints.

CDR3 size: 12 residues. V shed 6 bases and J shed 9 bases, with 9 bases lying between them. Germline V gives CDR1 MNHEY, CDR2 SVGAGI. This clone appeared a few times. Its antigen is undetermined. Profiled with immunoSEQ multiplex PCR; TCRdb holds only in-frame clones, not every one. This table holds some 30,000 clones, around 70% found once. Expansion of antigen-specific CD4+ T cells with viral peptide pools was carried out by the ViraFEST assay before sequencing. Subsequent to a culture period of about nine days, CD4+ T cells were isolated. In the vaccine recipients, nucleocapsid antibodies were negative and there was no prior SARS-CoV-2 infection. IL-2 medium took the place of half the medium on both days 3 and 7.

The chain recombines TRBV6-5 with TRBJ1-6; a weak D match, TRBD1 (5 bases). Source: CD4+ T cells from PBMCs cultured with SARS-CoV-2 spike peptides, taken before COVID-19 vaccination. The origin of this receptor is a human donor who received a COVID-19 vaccine. CDR3 in amino acids: CASRQGPSPLHF. DNA for the CDR3: TGTGCCAGCAGGCAGGGACCTTCACCCCTCCACTTT.